This is a list of T cell receptor beta chains from one sample in a study of cytomegalovirus exposure and HLA in healthy donors. Assay used: immunoSEQ multiplex PCR; TCRdb lists only in-frame clones, some missing. Among about 130,000 clones listed, roughly four fifths were seen once. Sequencing was done on a sample of PBMCs. All receptors derive from a male donor in good health and CMV-seropositive. Both conserved end residues are part of each CDR3. D genes are given only for firm matches. Clone size appears in some rows only: once, few, many, or a class for an expanded clone.

d_call: TRBD2
clone_size: few
cdr3_length: 15
v_call: TRBV4-3
j_call: TRBJ2-1
cdr3_aa: CASSQEVREEGEQFF
cdr3_nt: TGCGCCAGCAGCCAAGAGGTACGGGAGGAGGGTGAGCAGTTCTTC

d_call: .
clone_size: few
cdr3_length: 15
v_call: TRBV12-2
j_call: TRBJ2-5
cdr3_aa: CASRYDRGGTGEQYF
cdr3_nt: TGTGCAAGTCGCTATGACAGGGGCGGGACGGGGGAGCAGTACTTC

d_call: TRBD1
clone_size: .
cdr3_length: 14
v_call: TRBV5-1
j_call: TRBJ1-2
cdr3_aa: CASTPGGQNYGYTF
cdr3_nt: TGCGCCAGCACCCCTGGGGGACAGAACTATGGCTACACCTTC

d_call: .
clone_size: .
cdr3_length: 14
v_call: TRBV5-4
j_call: TRBJ1-1
cdr3_aa: CASSAGMAYTEAFF
cdr3_nt: TGTGCCAGCAGCGCGGGGATGGCGTACACTGAAGCTTTCTTT

d_call: .
clone_size: .
cdr3_length: 11
v_call: TRBV20-1
j_call: TRBJ2-5
cdr3_aa: CSARAEETQYF
cdr3_nt: TGCAGTGCTAGAGCTGAGGAGACCCAGTACTTC

d_call: TRBD1
clone_size: .
cdr3_length: 11
v_call: TRBV20-1
j_call: TRBJ1-2
cdr3_aa: CRGPGGHGYTF
cdr3_nt: TGCAGAGGGCCAGGGGGCCATGGCTACACCTTC

d_call: .
clone_size: .
cdr3_length: 16
v_call: TRBV28
j_call: TRBJ2-5
cdr3_aa: CASSPGSLSRGVFQYF
cdr3_nt: TGTGCCAGCAGTCCGGGGTCCCTTTCCAGGGGGGTTTTTCAGTACTTC

d_call: .
clone_size: .
cdr3_length: 13
v_call: TRBV6-4
j_call: TRBJ2-2
cdr3_aa: CASSAEDSGELFF
cdr3_nt: TGTGCCAGCAGTGCCGAGGACAGCGGGGAGCTGTTTTTT

d_call: .
clone_size: .
cdr3_length: 13
v_call: TRBV7-3
j_call: TRBJ2-1
cdr3_aa: CASSFVGGDEQFF
cdr3_nt: TGTGCCAGCAGCTTTGTAGGTGGAGATGAGCAGTTCTTC

d_call: TRBD1
clone_size: .
cdr3_length: 16
v_call: TRBV4-1
j_call: TRBJ2-7
cdr3_aa: CASSQDGDRSSYEQYF
cdr3_nt: TGCGCCAGCAGCCAAGACGGGGACAGAAGTTCCTACGAGCAGTACTTC

d_call: .
clone_size: .
cdr3_length: 15
v_call: TRBV4-3
j_call: TRBJ2-3
cdr3_aa: CASSQEIRVTDTQYF
cdr3_nt: TGCGCCAGCAGCCAAGAAATTAGAGTCACAGATACGCAGTATTTT

d_call: .
clone_size: .
cdr3_length: 12
v_call: TRBV30
j_call: TRBJ2-7
cdr3_aa: CAWKGDPYEQYF
cdr3_nt: TGTGCCTGGAAGGGGGATCCCTACGAGCAGTACTTC

d_call: TRBD1
clone_size: .
cdr3_length: 14
v_call: TRBV28
j_call: TRBJ2-7
cdr3_aa: CAIHEGQGSYEQYF
cdr3_nt: TGTGCCATCCACGAGGGACAGGGGTCCTACGAGCAGTACTTC

d_call: TRBD2
clone_size: .
cdr3_length: 14
v_call: TRBV6-1
j_call: TRBJ2-7
cdr3_aa: CASETGLAIGEQYF
cdr3_nt: TGTGCCAGCGAAACGGGACTAGCAATAGGAGAGCAGTACTTC

d_call: TRBD1
clone_size: .
cdr3_length: 16
v_call: TRBV6-9
j_call: TRBJ2-4
cdr3_aa: CASSYHTGEGKNSQYF
cdr3_nt: TGTGCCAGCAGTTATCACACAGGGGAAGGAAAAAACAGTCAGTACTTC

d_call: .
clone_size: few
cdr3_length: 15
v_call: TRBV5-1
j_call: TRBJ2-3
cdr3_aa: CASSLGSMVADTQYF
cdr3_nt: TGCGCCAGCAGCTTGGGGAGTATGGTCGCAGATACGCAGTATTTT

d_call: TRBD1
clone_size: .
cdr3_length: 16
v_call: TRBV28
j_call: TRBJ2-3
cdr3_aa: CASSFFGTGHTDTQYF
cdr3_nt: TGTGCCAGCAGTTTCTTTGGGACAGGTCACACAGATACGCAGTATTTT

d_call: TRBD1
clone_size: .
cdr3_length: 13
v_call: TRBV15
j_call: TRBJ2-4
cdr3_aa: CGYRDRGANIQYF
cdr3_nt: TGTGGATACCGGGACAGGGGAGCAAACATTCAGTACTTC

d_call: TRBD2
clone_size: .
cdr3_length: 17
v_call: TRBV5-6
j_call: TRBJ2-1
cdr3_aa: CASSLGTSGRSYNEQFF
cdr3_nt: TGTGCCAGCAGCTTGGGGACTAGCGGGAGATCCTACAATGAGCAGTTCTTC

d_call: .
clone_size: .
cdr3_length: 13
v_call: TRBV7-2
j_call: TRBJ2-7
cdr3_aa: CASSVDTFYEQYF
cdr3_nt: TGTGCCAGCAGCGTGGACACATTCTACGAGCAGTACTTC

d_call: .
clone_size: .
cdr3_length: 13
v_call: TRBV6-1
j_call: TRBJ2-7
cdr3_aa: CASSSGLGYEQYF
cdr3_nt: TGTGCCAGCAGTTCGGGACTGGGATACGAGCAGTACTTC

d_call: TRBD2
clone_size: .
cdr3_length: 16
v_call: TRBV4-2
j_call: TRBJ2-7
cdr3_aa: CASSQKTGTSGYEQYF
cdr3_nt: TGTGCCAGCAGCCAAAAAACCGGGACTAGCGGGTACGAGCAGTACTTC

d_call: .
clone_size: .
cdr3_length: 14
v_call: TRBV28
j_call: TRBJ1-5
cdr3_aa: CASSLSGYNQPQHF
cdr3_nt: TGTGCCAGCAGTTTATCAGGGTACAATCAGCCCCAGCATTTT